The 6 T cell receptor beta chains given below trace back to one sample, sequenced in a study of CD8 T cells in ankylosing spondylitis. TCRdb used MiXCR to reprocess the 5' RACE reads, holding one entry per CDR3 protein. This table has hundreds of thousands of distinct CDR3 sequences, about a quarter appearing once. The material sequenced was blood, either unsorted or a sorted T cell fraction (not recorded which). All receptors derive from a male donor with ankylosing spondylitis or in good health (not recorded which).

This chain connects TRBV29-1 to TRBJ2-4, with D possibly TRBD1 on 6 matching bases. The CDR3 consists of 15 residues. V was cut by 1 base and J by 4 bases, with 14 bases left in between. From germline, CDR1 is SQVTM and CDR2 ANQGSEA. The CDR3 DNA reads TGCAGCGTTGAAGGTCCCGGACAGCCGAAAAACATTCAGTACTTC. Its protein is CSVEGPGQPKNIQYF.

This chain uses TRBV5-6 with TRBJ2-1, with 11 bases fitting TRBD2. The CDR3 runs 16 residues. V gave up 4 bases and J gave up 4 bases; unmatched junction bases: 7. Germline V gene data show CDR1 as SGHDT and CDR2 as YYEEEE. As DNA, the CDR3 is TGTGCCAGCAGCCCGAATAGCGGGAGGGTATACAATGAGCAGTTCTTC. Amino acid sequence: CASSPNSGRVYNEQFF.

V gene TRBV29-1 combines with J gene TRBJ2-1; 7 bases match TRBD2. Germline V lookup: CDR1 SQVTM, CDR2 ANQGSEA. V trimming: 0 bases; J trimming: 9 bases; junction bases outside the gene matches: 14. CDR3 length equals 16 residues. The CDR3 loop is CSVEDLGLGRDLEQFF. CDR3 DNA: TGCAGCGTTGAAGATCTTGGGCTAGGGAGGGACCTTGAGCAGTTCTTC.

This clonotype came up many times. CDR3 sequence (DNA): TGTGCCAGCAGCCAAGGAGACAGGGGGCTGGCCGACGAGCAGTACTTC. It encodes CASSQGDRGLADEQYF. This rearrangement joins TRBV4-2 to TRBJ2-7, with TRBD1 matching over 10 bases. CDR3 length: 16 amino acids. With V trimmed by 1 base and J by 5 bases, 8 bases remained unmatched. Germline V gives CDR1 LGHNA, CDR2 YNFKEQ.

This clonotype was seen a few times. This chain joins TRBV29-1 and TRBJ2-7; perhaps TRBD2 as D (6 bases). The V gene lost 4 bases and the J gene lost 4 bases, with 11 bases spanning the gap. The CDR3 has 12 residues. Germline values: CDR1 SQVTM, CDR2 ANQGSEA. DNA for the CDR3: TGCAGCGTTGGGGTGGCGGGATACGAGCAGTACTTC. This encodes CSVGVAGYEQYF.

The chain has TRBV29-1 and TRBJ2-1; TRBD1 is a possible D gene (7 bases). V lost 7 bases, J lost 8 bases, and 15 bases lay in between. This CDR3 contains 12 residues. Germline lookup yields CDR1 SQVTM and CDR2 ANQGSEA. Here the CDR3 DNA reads TGCAGCGGGGACAGTCCGGGGGATGAGCAGTTCTTC. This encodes CSGDSPGDEQFF.